The text below deals with one TCR beta chain. Its antigen is not known. CDR3 length equals 17 residues. The germline V and J ends were trimmed by 0 bases and 4 bases, with 19 bases remaining between them. CDR1 is SGDLS, CDR2 YYNGEE, per germline. This specimen comes from a study of graft-versus-host responses after intestinal transplantation. TCRdb keeps only in-frame clones here, not all; method: immunoSEQ multiplex PCR. The sample contains about 88,000 clones, less than 95% of which appear only once. Study conclusions and caveats: An association linked early post-transplant HvG declines with peak circulating GvH clone levels.

This TCR was sampled from a human donor who was the organ donor for an intestinal transplant. The V call is TRBV9, the J call TRBJ1-2; weak D call: TRBD1 (5 bases). Sample: unstimulated CD4+ T cells sorted from spleen or lymph node cells, taken before transplant. CDR3 bases: TGTGCCAGCAGCGTAGAAGGGGATTGGCCTGGGGCCTATGGCTACACCTTC. Protein: CASSVEGDWPGAYGYTF.